One sample yielded the 30 T cell receptor beta chains listed below, sequenced in a study of OX40 agonist ivuxolimab in advanced cancers. Sequencing was performed with immunoSEQ multiplex PCR; in TCRdb, only in-frame clones are kept and a portion is missing. The repertoire holds over 85,000 clones, with 85% to 95% as singletons. Specimen: CD4+ or CD8+ T cells sorted from blood, collected in a trial of the OX40 agonist ivuxolimab. The receptors originated from an adult with an advanced solid tumor such as melanoma, head and neck, liver or kidney cancer.

A note on this clone: The sample carries other DNA sequences with the same CDR3. The gene calls are TRBV5-6 and TRBJ2-3; tentative D call: TRBD1 (6 bases). Trimming removed 3 bases from V and 3 bases from J, with 20 bases in between. CDR3 length equals 17 residues. CDR1 and CDR2 from the germline V gene are SGHDT and YYEEEE. CDR3 in DNA: TGTGCCAGCAGCTCCTTTAGTTGGGGGCGGAGGACAGATACGCAGTATTTT. Protein sequence: CASSSFSWGRRTDTQYF.

V gene TRBV6-6 combines with J gene TRBJ2-7; D gene ambiguous. The V gene's germline CDR1 is MNHNY and CDR2 SVGAGI (reference sequence). This CDR3 is 13 amino acids long. The V and J ends lost 9 bases and 3 bases respectively, with 15 bases between them. This CDR3 reads CASSIRLNYEQYF. CDR3 bases: TGTGCCAGTTCAATACGCCTCAACTACGAGCAGTACTTC.

The count of this clone is one. The rearrangement uses TRBV11-1 and TRBJ1-1; D is perhaps TRBD1 (5 bases). CDR1 and CDR2 from the germline V gene are SGHAT and FQDESV (reference sequence). The CDR3 runs to 14 residues. V was clipped by 7 bases and J by 1 base, with 13 bases between them. The CDR3 region has the DNA TGTGCCAGCACCTATCTGGGGGAGAACACTGAAGCTTTCTTT. Translated, it gives CASTYLGENTEAFF.

V usage is TRBV30 and J usage is TRBJ1-1, with D uncertain. The germline CDR1 and CDR2 sequences are GTSNPN and SVGIG (reference sequence). This CDR3 has 14 amino acids. V was clipped by 2 bases and J by 3 bases, with 13 bases between them. CDR3 nucleotide sequence: TGTGCCTGGAGTCGGGCAGGTCGGTACACTGAAGCTTTCTTT. Its protein is CAWSRAGRYTEAFF.

This chain connects TRBV7-2 to TRBJ2-1, with 9 bases fitting TRBD2. This CDR3 is built from 16 residues. With V trimmed by 3 bases and J by 0 bases, 3 bases remained unmatched. The germline V gene has CDR1 SGHTA and CDR2 FQGNSA. The CDR3 DNA is TGTGCCAGCAGCTTCCTAGCGGGGAACTCCTACAATGAGCAGTTCTTC. Encoded protein: CASSFLAGNSYNEQFF.

This clone has only a few counts. The V gene is TRBV19, the J gene TRBJ1-5; the D is unclear. Per the germline V gene, CDR1 is LNHDA and CDR2 is SQIVND (reference sequence). V was clipped by 4 bases and J by 3 bases, with 10 bases between them. The CDR3 runs 14 residues. The CDR3 DNA reads as TGTGCCAGTAGTACACATGCTCCCAATCAGCCCCAGCATTTT. This encodes CASSTHAPNQPQHF.

Only one count was recorded for this clone. The genes are TRBV6-5 and TRBJ2-3; 10 positions agree with TRBD2. The junction had 3 bases not matched to a gene; V was cut back by 2 bases and J by 4 bases. Germline CDR1 and CDR2: MNHEY and SVGAGI. The CDR3 totals 15 residues. CDR3 residues: CASSYQLAGADTQYF. The CDR3 nucleotides are TGTGCCAGCAGTTACCAGCTAGCGGGGGCAGATACGCAGTATTTT.

The chain is built from TRBV13 and TRBJ1-1; no reliable D call. Germline CDR1 reads PRHDT; CDR2 reads FYEKMQ (reference sequence). V lost 4 bases, J lost 5 bases, and 11 bases lay in between. This CDR3 spans 13 amino acids. DNA for the CDR3: TGTGCCAGCAGCTCGACCGGCGGGACTGAAGCTTTCTTT. Translation: CASSSTGGTEAFF.

V and J are TRBV6-6 and TRBJ1-5; D gene ambiguous. The length of the CDR3 is 15 residues. Germline V gene data show CDR1 as MNHNY and CDR2 as SVGAGI (reference sequence). V lost 2 bases to trimming and J lost 0 bases, with 8 bases between them. In DNA form, the CDR3 reads TGTGCCAGCAGTTACCCACGGATTAGCAATCAGCCCCAGCATTTT. Translation gives CASSYPRISNQPQHF.

The chain employs TRBV29-1 and TRBJ1-5, with 8 bases identical to TRBD1. V lost 7 bases, J lost 6 bases, and 8 bases stayed unmatched. CDR1 and CDR2 from the germline V gene are SQVTM and ANQGSEA. The CDR3 consists of 13 residues. The CDR3 nucleotides read TGCAGCGCGCTGGACAGGGAGGGTCAGCCCCAGCATTTT. Translation: CSALDREGQPQHF.

V and J are TRBV6-5 and TRBJ2-5, with D hard to call. Germline V gives CDR1 MNHEY, CDR2 SVGAGI. This CDR3 is 13 amino acids long. The ends were cut back, 7 bases at V and 0 bases at J, with 9 bases in the middle. CDR3 sequence: CASKIRNQETQYF. The CDR3 coding sequence is TGTGCCAGCAAGATACGGAACCAAGAGACCCAGTACTTC.

This clone was seen a handful of times. Different DNA sequences within this sample yield the same CDR3. V is TRBV5-1 and J is TRBJ1-6; D is possibly TRBD1 (5 bases). The CDR3 totals 14 residues. The V end lost 0 bases, the J end lost 7 bases, and 8 bases lay between the germline ends. CDR1 is SGHRS, CDR2 YFSETQ, per germline. Here the CDR3 DNA reads TGCGCCAGCAGCTTGGGGCAGGGCAATTCACCCCTCCACTTT. Encoded protein: CASSLGQGNSPLHF.

This CDR3 is CAWTLGALNTEAFF. The CDR3 DNA reads as TGTGCCTGGACTCTCGGGGCCCTGAACACTGAAGCTTTCTTT. The V gene is TRBV30, the J gene TRBJ1-1, with D maybe TRBD1 (5 bases). There are 14 residues in the CDR3. The V and J ends lost 4 bases and 0 bases respectively, with 12 bases between them. Germline CDR1 reads GTSNPN; CDR2 reads SVGIG (reference sequence). The variable domain in full, with the rest retrieved from reference TRBV30 and TRBJ1-1, is SQTIHQWPATLVQPVGSPLSLECTVEGTSNPNLYWYRQAAGRGLQLLFYSVGIGQISSEVPQNLSASRPQDRQFILSSKKLLLSDSGFYLCAWTLGALNTEAFFGQGTRLTVV.

V is TRBV5-1 and J is TRBJ2-5; D gene uncertain. This CDR3 region has 14 residues. In germline, CDR1 is SGHRS, CDR2 YFSETQ. V was shortened by 4 bases and J by 0 bases, with 10 bases between the two germline ends. CDR3 in amino acids: CASSIGHNQETQYF. The DNA for the CDR3 is TGCGCCAGCAGCATAGGGCACAACCAAGAGACCCAGTACTTC.

This sequence joins TRBV28 and TRBJ2-5; 9 bases match TRBD2. The CDR3 contains 15 residues. Looked up from germline, CDR1 is MDHEN and CDR2 is SYDVKM. With V trimmed by 3 bases and J by 5 bases, 7 bases remained unmatched. CDR3 nucleotide sequence: TGTGCCAGCAGTTTCTCTAGCGGGGACACGGAGACCCAGTACTTC. Translating gives CASSFSSGDTETQYF.

The V gene is TRBV27, the J gene TRBJ1-1, with D unclear. This CDR3 is 16 amino acids long. Trimming shortened V by 5 bases and J by 0 bases, and 16 bases separated the two germline ends. The germline V gene has CDR1 MNHEY and CDR2 SMNVEV (reference sequence). The CDR3 region is CASSPTELLMNTEAFF. CDR3 coding DNA: TGTGCCAGCAGTCCCACAGAACTTCTGATGAACACTGAAGCTTTCTTT.

A few counts support this clone. The chain has TRBV11-2 and TRBJ2-3; D unclear. The CDR3 runs to 13 residues. CDR1 SGHAT and CDR2 FQNNGV come from the germline V gene. V lost 5 bases, J lost 1 base, and 7 bases lay in between. The CDR3 region has the DNA TGTGCCAGCAGCCCACCGGGCACAGATACGCAGTATTTT. Amino acids: CASSPPGTDTQYF. The whole variable domain, remainder taken from reference TRBV11-2 and TRBJ2-3, is EAGVAQSPRYKIIEKRQSVAFWCNPISGHATLYWYQQILGQGPKLLIQFQNNGVVDDSQLPKDRFSAERLKGVDSTLKIQPAKLEDSAVYLCASSPPGTDTQYFGPGTRLTVL.

V usage is TRBV5-1 and J usage is TRBJ2-5; D uncertain. V gave up 4 bases and J gave up 2 bases, with 6 bases separating them. Looked up from germline, CDR1 is SGHRS and CDR2 is YFSETQ. The CDR3 has 12 residues. CDR3 region: CASSANQETQYF. CDR3 nucleotide sequence: TGCGCCAGCAGCGCAAATCAAGAGACCCAGTACTTC.

This clone has a handful of counts. The rearrangement joins TRBV15 to TRBJ1-1; 7 positions agree with TRBD1. The junction had 3 bases not matched to a gene; V was cut back by 2 bases and J by 3 bases. The CDR3 has 14 amino acids. The germline V gene has CDR1 LNHNV and CDR2 YYDKDF (reference sequence). CDR3 sequence (DNA): TGTGCCACCAGCAGAACAGGGGCCGACACTGAAGCTTTCTTT. It specifies CATSRTGADTEAFF.

V is TRBV11-2 and J is TRBJ2-1; a possible D gene is TRBD2 (6 bases). Per germline, CDR1 SGHAT and CDR2 FQNNGV. This CDR3 is built from 15 residues. V was cut by 3 bases and J by 5 bases, with 14 bases left in between. The CDR3 here is CASSFRGVINNEQFF. As DNA, the CDR3 is TGTGCCAGCAGCTTTCGCGGGGTAATAAACAATGAGCAGTTCTTC.

The chain carries TRBV11-2 and TRBJ1-1; 9 nucleotides align to TRBD1. The CDR3 length is 15 residues. Germline V gene data show CDR1 as SGHAT and CDR2 as FQNNGV. The J segment lost 5 bases and the V segment lost 5 bases, leaving 9 bases of the junction unmatched. CDR3: CASSTVQGARTEAFF. The CDR3 nucleotides are TGTGCCAGCAGCACAGTACAGGGGGCAAGGACTGAAGCTTTCTTT.

This sequence joins TRBV5-1 and TRBJ2-5; perhaps TRBD1 as D (6 bases). The length of the CDR3 is 15 residues. Per germline, CDR1 SGHRS and CDR2 YFSETQ. Between the trimmed V and J ends, which lost 3 bases and 2 bases, there was a span of 14 bases. In DNA, the CDR3 is TGCGCCAGCAGCTCCGGGACATCGCGGCAAGAGACCCAGTACTTC. Translated, it gives CASSSGTSRQETQYF.

A few counts support this clone. The chain links TRBV6-6 to TRBJ2-3; no firm D call. Deletions cut 5 bases from V and 5 bases from J, with 20 bases between. The germline gives CDR1 MNHNY, CDR2 SVGAGI (reference sequence). The CDR3 runs to 16 residues. The DNA of the CDR3 is TGTGCCAGCAGTGCCCTATTTATCGCCAATCAAGATACGCAGTATTTT. Translation: CASSALFIANQDTQYF.

The V gene is TRBV18, the J gene TRBJ1-1; D is unclear. V lost 6 bases and J lost 1, with 12 bases in between. Germline assignment: CDR1 KGHSH and CDR2 LQKENI. This CDR3 is built from 14 residues. The DNA for the CDR3 is TGTGCCAGCTCCCCCCGGGCAGGGAACACTGAAGCTTTCTTT. Encoded protein: CASSPRAGNTEAFF.

The chain uses TRBV29-1 and TRBJ2-2; D is undetermined. The germline V gene encodes CDR1 SQVTM and CDR2 ANQGSEA. Trimming stripped 5 bases from V and 2 bases from J, with 12 bases between. This CDR3 region has 14 residues. CDR3 residues: CSVIVRLNTGELFF. The CDR3 DNA is TGCAGCGTTATCGTTAGACTTAACACCGGGGAGCTGTTTTTT.

The rearrangement links TRBV28 to TRBJ2-3, with 10 bases that match TRBD2. CDR1 MDHEN and CDR2 SYDVKM come from the germline V gene. The CDR3 covers 16 residues. Trimming took 6 bases from V and 0 from J; bases not matched to a gene: 6. The CDR3 DNA reads TGTGCCAGCAGAGCTCATAGCGGGGGGAGCACAGATACGCAGTATTTT. Its protein product is CASRAHSGGSTDTQYF. Complete variable domain (other parts from reference TRBV28 and TRBJ2-3): DVKVTQSSRYLVKRTGEKVFLECVQDMDHENMFWYRQDPGLGLRLIYFSYDVKMKEKGDIPEGYSVSREKKERFSLILESASTNQTSMYLCASRAHSGGSTDTQYFGPGTRLTVL.

The V and J genes are TRBV27 and TRBJ1-5, with D uncertain. This CDR3 contains 13 residues. Trimming took 3 bases from V and 0 from J, leaving 3 bases between them. CDR1 and CDR2 (germline): MNHEY, SMNVEV (reference sequence). The CDR3: CASSFYSNQPQHF. CDR3 in DNA: TGTGCCAGCAGTTTCTATAGCAATCAGCCCCAGCATTTT.

The chain's CDR3 is CASSPPIWRDKNEQFF. In DNA, the CDR3 is TGTGCCAGCAGCCCCCCGATTTGGCGGGACAAGAATGAGCAGTTCTTC. The chain uses TRBV27 and TRBJ2-1, with D perhaps given as TRBD1 or TRBD2 (6 bases each). V was clipped by 6 bases and J by 7 bases, with 22 bases between them. Germline CDR1 reads MNHEY; CDR2 reads SMNVEV (reference sequence). The length of the CDR3 is 16 residues.

This chain links TRBV5-1 with TRBJ1-1; no clear D. Trimming removed 9 bases at V and 7 bases at J, with 19 bases between. The CDR3 is 13 amino acids. Germline assignment: CDR1 SGHRS and CDR2 YFSETQ. CDR3 protein: CATKFVSEGEAFF. The CDR3 nucleotides read TGCGCCACTAAATTTGTGTCCGAGGGTGAAGCTTTCTTT.

V usage is TRBV14 and J usage is TRBJ1-4; D ambiguous. The germline V and J ends were trimmed by 0 bases and 11 bases, with 16 bases remaining between them. CDR3 length: 15 residues. Germline values: CDR1 SGHDN, CDR2 FVKESK. CDR3 nucleotides: TGTGCCAGCAGCCAAGAAGGAGGGCTCCCGGGGAAACTGTTTTTT. This encodes CASSQEGGLPGKLFF.